What follows are 13 T cell receptor beta chains derived from one specimen sequenced in a study of cytomegalovirus exposure and HLA in healthy donors. This PCR relied on a set of 60 Vbeta primers and 13 Jbeta primers. TCRdb's table, derived via immunoSEQ multiplex PCR, lists solely in-frame clones and lacks some. The sample includes roughly 200,000 clones, almost 85% seen only once; the top ten take about 0.58%. The sequenced sample was PBMCs. The receptors come from a woman aged 40 to 50 in good health and CMV-seronegative.

The J gene is TRBJ2-3, the V gene TRBV28; 11 bases align to TRBD2. This CDR3 is 17 amino acids long. Losses at the gene ends were 10 bases for V and 0 bases for J; bases not matched to a gene: 12. Germline CDR1 MDHEN, CDR2 SYDVKM. This CDR3 reads CAIRGASGGTSTDTQYF. CDR3 coding DNA: TGTGCCATCCGAGGGGCTAGCGGGGGGACTAGCACAGATACGCAGTATTTT.

In its sample, this clone was seen once. The chain carries TRBV18 and TRBJ2-2; possible D gene TRBD2, 5 bases. Germline CDR1 is KGHSH and CDR2 is LQKENI. With 6 bases removed from V and 5 bases from J, the gap between germline ends came to 10 bases. The CDR3 length is 13 residues. CDR3 protein: CASSIRGTGELFF. The CDR3 DNA reads as TGTGCCAGCTCGATCCGAGGGACCGGGGAGCTGTTTTTT. Full variable domain (outside the CDR3, taken from reference TRBV18 and TRBJ2-2): NAGVMQNPRHLVRRRGQEARLRCSPMKGHSHVYWYRQLPEEGLKFMVYLQKENIIDESGMPKERFSAEFPKEGPSILRIQQVVRGDSAAYFCASSIRGTGELFFGEGSRLTVL.

The genes are TRBV5-1 and TRBJ2-2, with 10 bases matching TRBD2. The CDR3 spans 15 residues. The J segment lost 1 base and the V segment lost 6 bases, leaving 3 bases of the junction unmatched. Germline V gene lookup returns CDR1 SGHRS and CDR2 YFSETQ. The CDR3 here is CASTSSGGNTGELFF. The CDR3 DNA follows: TGCGCCAGCACCTCTAGCGGGGGGAACACCGGGGAGCTGTTTTTT.

This chain connects TRBV11-1 to TRBJ2-7; the D gene is possibly TRBD1 (6 bases). The ends were cut back, 3 bases at V and 10 bases at J, with 16 bases in the middle. Germline-derived CDR1 and CDR2 are SGHAT and FQDESV (reference sequence). CDR3 size: 13 residues. The CDR3 DNA is TGTGCCAGCAGCTTGGCCCCCCAGGGGACACAGTACTTC. Protein sequence: CASSLAPQGTQYF.

This chain uses TRBV15 with TRBJ2-5; tentatively, D is TRBD2 (6 bases). This CDR3 spans 14 amino acids. V dropped 4 bases and J dropped 3 bases, with 12 bases sitting between them. Germline lookup yields CDR1 LNHNV and CDR2 YYDKDF (reference sequence). The chain's CDR3 is CATSNRGAEETQYF. In DNA, the CDR3 is TGTGCCACCAGCAACCGCGGGGCTGAAGAGACCCAGTACTTC.

This clone was recorded a few times. This rearrangement joins TRBV5-1 to TRBJ2-3; 14 positions match TRBD2. Germline V gene data show CDR1 as SGHRS and CDR2 as YFSETQ. Trimming took 4 bases from V and 6 from J; bases not matched to a gene: 16. This CDR3 contains 19 residues. CDR3 bases: TGCGCCAGCAGCCCAAGAGGGACTAGCGGGGGCCTACCACCGGATACGCAGTATTTT. It encodes CASSPRGTSGGLPPDTQYF.

The table lists this clone with a few counts. This chain uses TRBV7-2 with TRBJ2-4; D call uncertain. Trimming stripped 6 bases from V and 6 bases from J, with 15 bases between. CDR1 is SGHTA and CDR2 is FQGNSA in the germline V gene. The CDR3 runs to 14 residues. The CDR3 DNA reads as TGTGCCAGCAGTCTATCGAGCCGTCGAAACATTCAGTACTTC. Protein product: CASSLSSRRNIQYF.

The chain couples TRBV27 to TRBJ2-3, with a weak D call TRBD2 (5 bases). Germline V gives CDR1 MNHEY, CDR2 SMNVEV (reference sequence). The CDR3 has 15 amino acids. V was clipped by 5 bases and J by 5 bases, with 17 bases between them. The CDR3 sequence is CASSEGRGGGDTQYF. The CDR3 nucleotides are TGTGCCAGCAGTGAAGGTCGGGGTGGTGGAGATACGCAGTATTTT.

The CDR3 DNA sequence: TGTGCCAGCAGCCCGGCGCGGGGGAGACTTCGTGAGACCCAGTACTTC. This codes for CASSPARGRLRETQYF. The rearrangement links TRBV27 to TRBJ2-5; 7 nucleotides align to TRBD2. CDR1 and CDR2 from the germline V gene are MNHEY and SMNVEV (reference sequence). CDR3 length: 16 residues. V lost 6 bases and J lost 5; bases outside the gene matches: 15.

This clone has a single count. The V gene is TRBV6-5, the J gene TRBJ2-7; 11 bases align to TRBD2. V lost 6 bases and J lost 1; bases outside the gene matches: 5. The CDR3 has 15 residues. Germline-derived CDR1 and CDR2 are MNHEY and SVGAGI. In nucleotides, the CDR3 is TGTGCCAGCAGAGACCCTAGCGGGGGGTCCTACGAGCAGTACTTC. This sequence encodes CASRDPSGGSYEQYF.

The chain couples TRBV6-5 to TRBJ1-2; D possibly corresponds to TRBD1 (5 bases). V lost 9 bases and J lost 2, with 10 bases in between. The CDR3 is 12 residues long. CDR1 is MNHEY, CDR2 SVGAGI, per germline. The DNA for the CDR3 is TGTGCCAGTTCGGGACTCAACTATGGCTACACCTTC. Translated: CASSGLNYGYTF.

This sequence joins TRBV2 and TRBJ1-2; 7 positions match TRBD1. Germline trimming cut 5 bases from V and 6 bases from J; bases unmatched to any gene: 9. Germline assignment: CDR1 SNHLY and CDR2 FYNNEI. This CDR3 has 14 residues. The CDR3 sequence: CASSTETGRDGYTF. The DNA of the CDR3 is TGTGCCAGCAGTACCGAGACAGGGCGGGATGGCTACACCTTC.

V usage is TRBV28 and J usage is TRBJ1-6, with D maybe TRBD1 (6 bases). V lost 5 bases and J lost 3, with 11 bases in between. CDR1 and CDR2 from the germline V gene are MDHEN and SYDVKM. The CDR3 loop spans 15 amino acids. DNA of the CDR3: TGTGCCAGCAGTATTACAGGGAACTATAATTCACCCCTCCACTTT. Protein sequence: CASSITGNYNSPLHF.